The 7 T cell receptor beta chains given below trace back to one sample, sequenced in a study of blood T cells in healthy people across ages. Combining a sample-barcoded 5' primer with a J-beta primer mix, a second PCR ran for roughly 7 to 12 cycles. TCRdb re-called the 5' RACE reads through MiXCR, storing one row per CDR3 protein. The table includes some 670,000 distinct CDR3 sequences, roughly half detected once. The sample consisted of blood. These receptors came from a woman older than 75 in good health.

The chain carries TRBV11-1 and TRBJ2-1; 9 bases are a match to TRBD2. V was pared by 7 bases and J by 1 base, with 8 bases of the junction left unmatched. Germline V gene sequence: CDR1 SGHAT, CDR2 FQDESV (reference sequence). This CDR3 region has 16 residues. CDR3 loop: CASNLLAGPSYNEQFF. In nucleotides, the CDR3 is TGTGCCAGCAACCTACTAGCGGGCCCTTCCTACAATGAGCAGTTCTTC.

CDR3 amino acids: CASSHRAGLGYTF. The CDR3 region has the DNA TGTGCCAGCAGCCACCGCGCTGGGCTTGGCTACACCTTC. The gene calls are TRBV3-1 and TRBJ1-2, with D uncertain. The germline gives CDR1 LGHDT, CDR2 YNNKEL (reference sequence). V lost 3 bases to trimming and J lost 7 bases, with 12 bases between them. The CDR3 is 13 amino acids.

Remarks on this clonotype: A much larger clone differs by one base, so this may be a read error. The DNA is left out, because the CDR3 cannot be placed on it with certainty; the CDR3 is given as TCRdb lists it. J is TRBJ2-3 and V is TRBV21-1. TRBV21-1 is a pseudogene locus. The CDR3 region is 13 residues in length, termini included. CDR3 amino acids: CASSRVGTGTQYF.

A few counts support this clonotype. The chain couples TRBV25-1 to TRBJ2-1; tentative D call: TRBD2 (6 bases). V was pared by 4 bases and J by 0 bases, with 25 bases between. The length of the CDR3 is 20 residues. Germline CDR1 MGHDK, CDR2 SYGVNS. The chain's CDR3 is CASSVLSPSAGGSSYNEQFF. For the CDR3, the DNA is TGTGCCAGCAGTGTACTATCACCCTCAGCGGGTGGAAGCTCCTACAATGAGCAGTTCTTC.

This clonotype occurred a few times. V and J are TRBV12-3 or TRBV12-4 and TRBJ1-1, with 8 bases aligning to TRBD1. The CDR3 extends over 15 amino acids. V dropped 7 bases and J dropped 1; count of bases not matched to a gene: 8. The CDR3 nucleotides are TGTGCCAGCAACCCAGTCGGACAGGGGAACACTGAAGCTTTCTTT. Translated, it gives CASNPVGQGNTEAFF.

In its sample, this clonotype was seen a few times. A single base separates this from a much larger clone, so it may be a read error. The chain is built from TRBV6-5 and TRBJ2-1; possibly TRBD1 or TRBD2 for D (5 bases each). The J call may not be correct, given that the DNA end is closer to TRBJ2-7. CDR1 and CDR2 (germline): MNHEY, SVGAGI. This CDR3 region has 17 residues. The CDR3 region is CASSFNSGPEFYNEQYF. DNA of the CDR3: TGTGCCAGCAGTTTTAATTCGGGACCAGAGTTCTACAATGAGCAGTACTTC.

This clonotype was picked up many times. The chain couples TRBV20-1 to TRBJ2-7; either TRBD1 or TRBD2 may fit D (6 bases each). The CDR3 spans 15 residues. The V end was cut by 5 bases, the J end by 0 bases, with 17 bases between. CDR1 is DFQATT, CDR2 SNEGSKA, per germline (reference sequence). CDR3 protein: CSAWERGGFSYEQYF. The CDR3 DNA is TGCAGTGCTTGGGAGCGAGGGGGGTTCTCCTACGAGCAGTACTTC.